These T cell receptor beta chains were read from a single sample in a study of shared clonotypes between healthy human individuals. Using immunoSEQ multiplex PCR, the repertoire was profiled, and TCRdb retains in-frame clones only, with some absent. The data contain about 710,000 clones, 72% of them singletons. Sequenced material: memory CD4+ T cells sorted from blood. The receptors shown here come from a woman younger than 45 in good health. Each CDR3 is given with its conserved first and last residue. A D gene is named only where the DNA matches it firmly. Part of the rows lack a size; the others show once, few, many or a class for expanded clones.

- | - | TRBJ2-2 | TRBV6-6 | CASVGRTNTGELFF | TGTGCCAGCGTGGGAAGAACGAACACCGGGGAGCTGTTTTTT
- | few | TRBJ1-5 | TRBV18 | CASSPPTGRQPQHF | TGTGCCAGCTCACCACCAACCGGGCGTCAGCCCCAGCATTTT
TRBD2 | - | TRBJ2-2 | TRBV18 | CASSPTSGNTGELFF | TGTGCCAGCTCACCGACTAGCGGGAACACCGGGGAGCTGTTTTTT
- | few | TRBJ2-7 | TRBV30 | CAWGGYEQYF | TGTGCCTGGGGTGGGTACGAGCAGTACTTC
- | - | TRBJ2-7 | TRBV20-1 | CSTTAGYEQYF | TGCAGTACCACAGCTGGCTACGAGCAGTACTTC
- | many | TRBJ1-2 | TRBV10-2 | CASGDRAAYGYTF | TGCGCCAGCGGGGACCGAGCCGCTTATGGCTACACCTTC
- | - | TRBJ1-2 | TRBV6-1 | CASSESPLANYGYTF | TGTGCCAGCAGTGAATCTCCCTTAGCTAACTATGGCTACACCTTC
TRBD2 | - | TRBJ2-5 | TRBV25-1 | CASSDRQREVQETQYF | TGTGCCAGCAGTGATCGGCAGCGGGAGGTCCAAGAGACCCAGTACTTC
- | - | TRBJ2-3 | TRBV5-4 | CASSLDLSTDTQYF | TGTGCCAGCAGCTTGGATTTAAGCACAGATACGCAGTATTTT
TRBD1 | - | TRBJ1-2 | TRBV18 | CASSPTGQNGYTF | TGTGCCAGCTCACCTACGGGACAGAATGGCTACACCTTC
- | - | TRBJ1-4 | TRBV7-8 | CASSPGPNEKLFF | TGTGCCAGCAGTCCGGGACCAAATGAAAAACTGTTTTTT
- | - | TRBJ1-1 | TRBV6-5 | CASSSQWVGNTEAFF | TGTGCCAGCAGTTCCCAATGGGTGGGGAACACTGAAGCTTTCTTT
- | - | TRBJ1-2 | TRBV5-1 | CASSLYSHYGYTF | TGTGCCAGCAGCTTGTATAGCCACTATGGCTACACCTTC
- | - | TRBJ2-3 | TRBV18 | CASPPDTQYF | TGTGCCAGCCCCCCGGATACGCAGTATTTT
TRBD2 | - | TRBJ2-3 | TRBV7-9 | CAGGSSGRRNTQYF | TGTGCCGGGGGGTCTAGCGGGAGAAGGAATACGCAGTATTTT
- | - | TRBJ1-2 | TRBV28 | CASSLVEKANYGYTF | TGTGCCAGCAGTTTAGTGGAGAAAGCTAACTATGGCTACACCTTC
- | - | TRBJ1-1 | TRBV11-3 | CASSLNRYTEAFF | TGTGCCAGCAGCTTGAACAGATACACTGAAGCTTTCTTT
TRBD2 | many | TRBJ2-1 | TRBV28 | CASSRSGSLYNEQFF | TGTGCCAGCAGCCGGAGCGGGAGTCTTTACAATGAGCAGTTCTTC
TRBD1 | once | TRBJ2-3 | TRBV19 | CASSHRDRAFTDTQYF | TGTGCCAGTAGTCACCGGGACAGGGCTTTCACAGATACGCAGTATTTT
TRBD1 | many | TRBJ2-6 | TRBV5-1 | CASSFGTGDGANVLTF | TGCGCCAGCAGCTTCGGGACAGGGGATGGGGCCAACGTCCTGACTTTC
- | - | TRBJ1-1 | TRBV27 | CASSFRSQVNTEAFF | TGTGCCAGCAGTTTTCGATCACAGGTTAACACTGAAGCTTTCTTT
- | few | TRBJ1-1 | TRBV7-8 | CASAFTMNTEAFF | TGTGCCAGTGCTTTTACAATGAACACTGAAGCTTTCTTT
TRBD1 | - | TRBJ1-5 | TRBV28 | CASRPGTGGQQPQHF | TGTGCCAGCAGACCAGGGACAGGGGGCCAACAGCCCCAGCATTTT
- | - | TRBJ2-4 | TRBV7-9 | CASSSTGLAKNIQYF | TGTGCCAGCAGCTCGACAGGTCTAGCCAAAAACATTCAGTACTTC
- | few | TRBJ2-1 | TRBV7-2 | CASRPTSLTTHNEQFF | TGTGCCAGCAGGCCTACTAGCCTAACCACTCACAATGAGCAGTTCTTC
- | once | TRBJ2-5 | TRBV6-6 | CASSQSETQYF | TGTGCCAGCAGTCAATCGGAGACCCAGTACTTC
- | once | TRBJ1-1 | TRBV28 | CASSPSKGTWNTEAFF | TGTGCCAGCAGCCCCAGTAAAGGGACCTGGAACACTGAAGCTTTCTTT
- | - | TRBJ2-1 | TRBV7-2 | CASSLAGTHYNEQFF | TGTGCCAGCAGCTTAGCCGGAACCCACTACAATGAGCAGTTCTTC
TRBD1 | - | TRBJ2-6 | TRBV4-1 | CASTWTGTGANVLTF | TGCGCCAGCACTTGGACAGGGACTGGGGCCAACGTCCTGACTTTC
TRBD1 | - | TRBJ1-5 | TRBV2 | CASSWDREGPQHF | TGTGCCAGCAGTTGGGACAGGGAGGGACCCCAGCATTTT
- | - | TRBJ1-1 | TRBV6-6 | CASSYGSGEAFF | TGTGCCAGCAGTTATGGTTCGGGAGAAGCTTTCTTT
- | - | TRBJ2-1 | TRBV27 | CASSLRGTNNEQFF | TGTGCCAGCAGTCTCCGCGGGACAAACAATGAGCAGTTCTTC